The 17 T cell receptor beta chains in this list originate from one sample, sequenced in a study of blood T cell repertoires in COVID-19. Produced via immunoSEQ multiplex PCR; TCRdb's table is partial and in-frame only. The sample shows about 180,000 clones, roughly 80% of them seen only once. The sample was PBMCs or T cells enriched from blood (not recorded which). Receptors were obtained from a woman aged 40 to 50 with acute COVID-19.

Ten or more counts support this clone. This chain joins TRBV6-5 and TRBJ1-2; D may be TRBD1 (5 bases). Trimming left V 7 bases short and J 6 bases short, with 12 bases between. The CDR3 has 12 amino acids. In germline, CDR1 is MNHEY, CDR2 SVGAGI. In DNA form, the CDR3 reads TGTGCCAGCACATCAGGGAATCATGGCTACACCTTC. It translates to CASTSGNHGYTF.

The rearrangement joins TRBV30 to TRBJ2-7; maybe TRBD1 (5 bases). CDR1 is GTSNPN and CDR2 is SVGIG in the germline V gene (reference sequence). CDR3 size: 14 residues. Trimming left V 2 bases short and J 0 bases short, with 11 bases between. CDR3 sequence: CAWSRGGISYEQYF. The DNA for the CDR3 is TGTGCCTGGAGTAGGGGCGGTATCTCCTACGAGCAGTACTTC.

The sample holds a few counts of this clone. The chain carries TRBV11-2 and TRBJ2-5; 10 bases are shared with TRBD1. V shed 2 bases, J shed 4 bases, and the junction held 4 bases outside the gene matches. CDR1 is SGHAT and CDR2 is FQNNGV in the germline V gene. The CDR3 spans 15 residues. CDR3 protein: CASSLWGQGSETQYF. Here the CDR3 DNA reads TGTGCCAGCAGCTTATGGGGACAGGGGTCAGAGACCCAGTACTTC.

This sequence joins TRBV7-2 and TRBJ1-2; D uncertain. Per the germline V gene, CDR1 is SGHTA and CDR2 is FQGNSA. The CDR3 has 13 residues. Trimming took off 5 bases at V and 6 bases at J, with 13 bases between the two ends. CDR3 in amino acids: CASSPRRADGYTF. For the CDR3, the DNA is TGTGCCAGCAGCCCGCGGCGGGCAGATGGCTACACCTTC.

This clone appeared a few times. The chain couples TRBV19 to TRBJ2-2; 9 bases agree with TRBD2. V shed 5 bases and J 5 bases; nucleotides not matched to a gene: 12. This CDR3 spans 17 amino acids. CDR1 and CDR2 from the germline V gene are LNHDA and SQIVND (reference sequence). The CDR3 DNA is TGTGCCAGTAGTCCCGGTGCTAGCGGGACCCGGACCGGGGAGCTGTTTTTT. Translated, it gives CASSPGASGTRTGELFF.

The chain carries TRBV16 and TRBJ2-1; D gene ambiguous. Trimming cost V 4 bases and J 3 bases, with 19 bases left between them. The germline V gene encodes CDR1 KGHSY and CDR2 FQNENV. The CDR3 is made up of 17 amino acids. The CDR3, as DNA: TGTGCCAGCAGCCTAGAAGGAGAGCTGACTTACTACAATGAGCAGTTCTTC. Its translation is CASSLEGELTYYNEQFF.

This clone has only one observation. This rearrangement joins TRBV19 to TRBJ2-7; 11 positions match TRBD1. This CDR3 is built from 16 residues. CDR1 is LNHDA, CDR2 SQIVND, per germline (reference sequence). J was trimmed by 0 bases and V by 5 bases; bases with no gene match: 6. The CDR3 nucleotides are TGTGCCAGTAGTCCTCCCGGGACAGGGGGCTCCTACGAGCAGTACTTC. Encoded protein: CASSPPGTGGSYEQYF.

The V call is TRBV24-1, the J call TRBJ2-6; no clear D. In germline, CDR1 is KGHDR, CDR2 SFDVKD. This CDR3 contains 17 residues. V was clipped by 2 bases and J by 0 bases, with 10 bases between them. CDR3 region: CATSDSLPVSGANVLTF. DNA for the CDR3: TGTGCCACCAGTGATTCTCTTCCAGTCTCTGGGGCCAACGTCCTGACTTTC.

This chain uses TRBV6-5 with TRBJ2-7; the match to TRBD2 covers 8 bases. The CDR3 totals 12 residues. Germline V gene sequence: CDR1 MNHEY, CDR2 SVGAGI. Trimming removed 7 bases from V and 3 bases from J; junction bases left unmatched: 2. The CDR3 is CASNSGNYEQYV. The CDR3 DNA reads as TGTGCCAGCAATAGCGGGAACTACGAGCAGTACGTC.

This chain uses TRBV10-1 with TRBJ2-3; 12 bases fit TRBD2. CDR1 WNHNN and CDR2 SYGVQD come from the germline V gene (reference sequence). Germline trimming cut 0 bases from V and 14 bases from J; bases unmatched to any gene: 6. The CDR3 runs 14 residues. The CDR3 loop reads CASSESTRLAGVYF. The CDR3 nucleotides are TGCGCCAGCAGTGAGTCGACTCGACTAGCGGGAGTGTATTTT.

The V gene is TRBV27, the J gene TRBJ1-1, with D unclear. Trimming stripped 3 bases from V and 5 bases from J, with 10 bases between. CDR1 and CDR2 (germline): MNHEY, SMNVEV (reference sequence). There are 13 residues in the CDR3. DNA for the CDR3: TGTGCCAGCAGTTTTTTACAACGAACTGAAGCTTTCTTT. Translating gives CASSFLQRTEAFF.

The genes are TRBV12-3 or TRBV12-4 and TRBJ2-3; D unclear. V lost 6 bases to trimming and J lost 4 bases, with 5 bases between them. This CDR3 contains 11 residues. In nucleotides, the CDR3 is TGTGCCAGCAGCCACTCAGATACGCAGTATTTT. Its translation is CASSHSDTQYF.

J is TRBJ1-2 and V is TRBV30; D gene unclear. CDR3 length: 13 residues. Germline loops: CDR1 GTSNPN, CDR2 SVGIG (reference sequence). Trimming removed 1 base from V and 1 base from J, with 7 bases in between. Written as DNA, the CDR3 is TGTGCCTGGAGTGAGAACAGTAACTATGGCTACACCTTC. Its protein product is CAWSENSNYGYTF.

This clone was seen only a few times. The chain carries TRBV11-3 and TRBJ1-1; weak D call: TRBD1 (5 bases). Germline CDR1 SGHNT, CDR2 YENEEA. CDR3 length equals 13 residues. Trimming stripped 5 bases from V and 11 bases from J, with 18 bases between. CDR3: CASSPRVGGRAFF. CDR3 coding DNA: TGTGCCAGCAGCCCAAGGGTCGGGGGAAGGGCTTTCTTT.

The rearrangement uses TRBV5-1 and TRBJ2-5; 11 bases agree with TRBD2. Losses at the gene ends were 4 bases for V and 7 bases for J; bases not matched to a gene: 12. This CDR3 comprises 16 residues. The germline V gene has CDR1 SGHRS and CDR2 YFSETQ. The CDR3 DNA is TGCGCCAGCAGCCCGGGGACTAGCGGCCTAGTAGGGACCCAGTACTTC. Protein sequence: CASSPGTSGLVGTQYF.

This clone was detected ten times or more. The chain combines TRBV28 with TRBJ2-5; 8 bases are shared with TRBD2. Germline V gene data show CDR1 as MDHEN and CDR2 as SYDVKM. The CDR3 runs 16 residues. J gave up 5 bases and V 3 bases, and 11 bases lay outside the gene matches. The CDR3 loop reads CASSLRAGGEVETQYF. The CDR3 DNA is TGTGCCAGCAGTTTGAGGGCGGGAGGAGAAGTGGAGACCCAGTACTTC.

The V and J genes are TRBV7-9 and TRBJ1-1; 8 bases map to TRBD1. This CDR3 is built from 13 residues. Trimming at V came to 11 bases and at J to 11 bases, leaving 16 bases not matched to a gene. Germline V gene data show CDR1 as SEHNR and CDR2 as FQNEAQ (reference sequence). The CDR3 region has the DNA TGTGCCTCCTGGGGGCAGGGGGCGCAAGTTGCTTTCTTT. This gives the protein CASWGQGAQVAFF.